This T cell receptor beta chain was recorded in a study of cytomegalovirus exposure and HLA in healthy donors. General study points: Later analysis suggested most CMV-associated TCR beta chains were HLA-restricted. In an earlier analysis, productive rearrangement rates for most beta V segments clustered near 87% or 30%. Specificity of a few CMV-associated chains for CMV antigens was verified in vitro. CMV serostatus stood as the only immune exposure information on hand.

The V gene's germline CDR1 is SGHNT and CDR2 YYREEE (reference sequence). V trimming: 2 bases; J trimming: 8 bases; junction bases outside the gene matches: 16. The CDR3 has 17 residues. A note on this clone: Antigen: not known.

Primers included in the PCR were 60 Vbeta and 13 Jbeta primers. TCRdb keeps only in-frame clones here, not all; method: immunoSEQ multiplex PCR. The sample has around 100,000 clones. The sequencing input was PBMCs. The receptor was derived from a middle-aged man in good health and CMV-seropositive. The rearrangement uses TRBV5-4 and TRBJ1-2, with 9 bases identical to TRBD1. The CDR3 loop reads CASSLGRKGQGSGGYTF. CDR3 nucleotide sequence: TGTGCCAGCAGCTTAGGAAGAAAGGGACAGGGAAGTGGAGGCTACACCTTC.